These T cell receptor beta chains were read from a single sample in a study of cytomegalovirus exposure and HLA in healthy donors. TCRdb keeps only in-frame clones here, not all; method: immunoSEQ multiplex PCR. The sample shows 120,000 or so clones, almost 90% of them seen only once. Input material: PBMCs. The source of these receptors is a man aged 25-45 years in good health and CMV-seronegative. The CDR3 runs from the conserved cysteine through the conserved F or W. The order of the fields is V gene, J gene, clone size, D gene, CDR3 DNA, CDR3 protein. A D gene is named only where the DNA matches it firmly. Size values are once, few and many counts, or a class for expanded clones, and some rows have none.

V gene: TRBV7-3; J gene: TRBJ2-7; clone size: NA; D gene: TRBD1; CDR3 DNA: TGTGCCAGCAGCTTAAATGGCAGGGGGCGGTACGAGCAGTACTTC; CDR3 protein: CASSLNGRGRYEQYF
V gene: TRBV5-1; J gene: TRBJ1-3; clone size: NA; D gene: NA; CDR3 DNA: TGCGCCAGCAGCCCCGACTCGGGTCCCCCTGGAAACACCATATATTTT; CDR3 protein: CASSPDSGPPGNTIYF
V gene: TRBV5-6; J gene: TRBJ1-4; clone size: NA; D gene: NA; CDR3 DNA: TGTGCCAGCGGCAAACAGGGACGTCAAGAAAAACTGTTTTTT; CDR3 protein: CASGKQGRQEKLFF
V gene: TRBV20-1; J gene: TRBJ1-2; clone size: NA; D gene: NA; CDR3 DNA: TGCAGTGCCACTTACTATGGCTACACCTTC; CDR3 protein: CSATYYGYTF
V gene: TRBV15; J gene: TRBJ2-3; clone size: NA; D gene: TRBD2; CDR3 DNA: TGTGCCACCAGCGGGGGGACTAGCGGGAGAGTGGATACGCAGTATTTT; CDR3 protein: CATSGGTSGRVDTQYF
V gene: TRBV10-3; J gene: TRBJ2-2; clone size: once; D gene: NA; CDR3 DNA: TGTGCCATCAGTGAGTCTAGGACAACGAACACCGGGGAGCTGTTTTTT; CDR3 protein: CAISESRTTNTGELFF
V gene: TRBV20-1; J gene: TRBJ2-2; clone size: NA; D gene: NA; CDR3 DNA: TGCAGTGCTAGTGGGCCTGGGGAGCTGTTTTTT; CDR3 protein: CSASGPGELFF
V gene: TRBV6-4; J gene: TRBJ2-1; clone size: NA; D gene: NA; CDR3 DNA: TGTGCCAGGGCCGGACTCCCCCGAAACCTGCCCTACAATGAGCAGTTCTTC; CDR3 protein: CARAGLPRNLPYNEQFF
V gene: TRBV5-1; J gene: TRBJ1-1; clone size: NA; D gene: NA; CDR3 DNA: TGCGCCAGCAGCTTGGAAAGCGGGAACACTGAAGCTTTCTTT; CDR3 protein: CASSLESGNTEAFF
V gene: TRBV5-1; J gene: TRBJ1-2; clone size: NA; D gene: NA; CDR3 DNA: TGCGCCAGCAGCGACGCAGGTCAGTTCTATGACGGCTACACCTTC; CDR3 protein: CASSDAGQFYDGYTF
V gene: TRBV2; J gene: TRBJ1-2; clone size: NA; D gene: TRBD1; CDR3 DNA: TGTGCCAGCAGTCAAGAGACAGGGGGCATTTCTAACTATGGCTACACCTTC; CDR3 protein: CASSQETGGISNYGYTF